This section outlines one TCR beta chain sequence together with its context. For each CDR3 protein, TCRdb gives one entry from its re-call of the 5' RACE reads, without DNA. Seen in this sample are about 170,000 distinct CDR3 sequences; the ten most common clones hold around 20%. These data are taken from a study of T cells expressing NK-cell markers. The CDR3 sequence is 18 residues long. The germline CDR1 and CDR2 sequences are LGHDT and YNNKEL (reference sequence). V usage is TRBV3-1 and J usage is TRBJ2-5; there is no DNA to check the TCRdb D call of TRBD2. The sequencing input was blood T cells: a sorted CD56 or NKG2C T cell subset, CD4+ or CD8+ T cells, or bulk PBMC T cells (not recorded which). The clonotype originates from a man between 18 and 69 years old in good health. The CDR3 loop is CASSQEVPTSGGQETQYF.